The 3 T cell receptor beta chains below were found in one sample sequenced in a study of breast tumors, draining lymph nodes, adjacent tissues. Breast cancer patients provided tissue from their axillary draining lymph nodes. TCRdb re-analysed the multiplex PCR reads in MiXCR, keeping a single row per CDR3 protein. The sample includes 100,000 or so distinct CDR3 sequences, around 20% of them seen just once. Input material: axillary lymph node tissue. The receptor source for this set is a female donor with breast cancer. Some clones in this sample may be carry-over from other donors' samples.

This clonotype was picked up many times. CDR3 DNA: TGCGCCAGCAGCGGGACACGGGACACGGGGAACTATGGCTACACCTTC. Translation gives CASSGTRDTGNYGYTF. The genes are TRBV10-1 and TRBJ1-2, with a weak D call TRBD1 (6 bases). Germline V gene data show CDR1 as WNHNN and CDR2 as SYGVQD (reference sequence). The CDR3 is 16 residues long. The V end was cut by 6 bases, the J end by 2 bases, with 19 bases between.

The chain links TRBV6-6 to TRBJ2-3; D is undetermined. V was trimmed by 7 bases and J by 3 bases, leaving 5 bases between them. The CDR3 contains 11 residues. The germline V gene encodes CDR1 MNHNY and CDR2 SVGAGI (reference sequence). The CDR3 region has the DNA TGTGCCAGCACGCAAACAGATACGCAGTATTTT. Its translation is CASTQTDTQYF.

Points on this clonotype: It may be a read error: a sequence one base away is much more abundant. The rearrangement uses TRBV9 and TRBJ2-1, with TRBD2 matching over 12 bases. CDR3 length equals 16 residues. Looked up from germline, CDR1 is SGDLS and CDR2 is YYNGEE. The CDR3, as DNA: TGTGACAGCAGCGTAGCTAGCACTAGCGGGAGGTATGAGCAGTTCTTC. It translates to CDSSVASTSGRYEQFF.